This T cell receptor (beta chain) was sequenced during a study of OX40 agonist ivuxolimab in advanced cancers. Study at large: Patients were treated with intravenous ivuxolimab, dosed at 0.01 to 10 mg/kg and infused every 2 weeks. Overall study findings and caveats: CD4+ and CD8+ blood T cells expanded clonally by week 6 at 0.1 to 3.0 mg/kg.

In germline, CDR1 is SGHVS, CDR2 FQNEAQ. The V and J ends lost 2 bases and 8 bases, in that order; junction bases with no gene match: 8. This CDR3 has 15 residues. This clone was seen a few times. Its target is not known. Assay used: immunoSEQ multiplex PCR; TCRdb lists only in-frame clones, some missing. The table has approximately 92,000 clones, roughly four fifths seen once; the top ten hold approximately 5.5%. Baseline was the first blood sampling point, followed by cycle 4 day 1 and cycle 7 day 1. Source: CD4+ or CD8+ T cells sorted from blood, taken in a trial of the OX40 agonist ivuxolimab. The chain has TRBV7-8 and TRBJ2-2; the match to TRBD2 covers 7 bases. The clonotype originates from an adult with an advanced solid tumor such as melanoma, head and neck, liver or kidney cancer. The CDR3 region has the DNA TGTGCCAGCAGCTTAAGGCGGGGGTCAGGAGGGGAGCTGTTTTTT. Translated, it gives CASSLRRGSGGELFF.